A selection of T cell receptor beta chains follows, all from one sample in a study of OX40 agonist ivuxolimab in advanced cancers. Repertoires were generated with immunoSEQ multiplex PCR, while TCRdb's copy carries only in-frame clones and drops some. The sample shows approximately 58,000 clones, 80% to 90% of them seen only once. The material sequenced was CD4+ or CD8+ T cells sorted from blood, taken in a trial of the OX40 agonist ivuxolimab. The receptor set was obtained from an adult with an advanced solid tumor such as melanoma, head and neck, liver or kidney cancer. The CDR3 runs from the conserved cysteine through the conserved F or W. A D gene is named only where the DNA matches it firmly. Clone size, where shown, is once, few, many, or a class for clones that have expanded.

cdr3_aa,cdr3_nt,d_call,cdr3_length,j_call,clone_size,v_call
CASTPTGRFQPQHF,TGTGCCAGTACCCCGACGGGGAGGTTTCAGCCCCAGCATTTT,.,14,TRBJ1-5,.,TRBV19
CASSPTGDQETQYF,TGTGCCAGTAGTCCCACAGGGGACCAAGAGACCCAGTACTTC,TRBD1,14,TRBJ2-5,once,TRBV19
CAISERQDSYEQYF,TGTGCCATCAGTGAGAGGCAAGACTCCTACGAGCAGTACTTC,.,14,TRBJ2-7,.,TRBV10-3
CASSHTNEKLFF,TGTGCCAGCAGCCATACTAATGAAAAACTGTTTTTT,.,12,TRBJ1-4,.,TRBV14
CASRDDRAYEQYF,TGTGCCAGCAGAGACGACAGAGCCTACGAGCAGTACTTC,.,13,TRBJ2-7,.,TRBV25-1
CASSPPGQGATNEKLFF,TGTGCCAGCAGTCCCCCCGGACAGGGGGCTACTAATGAAAAACTGTTTTTT,TRBD1,17,TRBJ1-4,.,TRBV28
CASSGLPLDTQYF,TGTGCCAGCAGCGGACTGCCACTAGATACGCAGTATTTT,.,13,TRBJ2-3,.,TRBV28
CASSLGPGAVTDTQYF,TGTGCCAGCAGCTTAGGTCCGGGGGCGGTAACAGATACGCAGTATTTT,.,16,TRBJ2-3,.,TRBV11-3
CASSPVGAGNSYEQYF,TGCGCCAGCAGCCCGGTGGGGGCCGGAAATTCCTACGAGCAGTACTTC,.,16,TRBJ2-7,.,TRBV5-1
CASRQTTPGQIGYGYTF,TGTGCCAGCAGACAGACAACCCCGGGACAGATAGGCTATGGCTACACCTTC,TRBD1,17,TRBJ1-2,.,TRBV28
CASSLLAGGNTGELFF,TGTGCCAGCAGCTTGTTAGCGGGAGGGAACACCGGGGAGCTGTTTTTT,TRBD2,16,TRBJ2-2,.,TRBV5-4
CASSLGGQGAQQPQHF,TGCGCCAGCAGCTTGGGAGGACAGGGGGCTCAACAGCCCCAGCATTTT,TRBD1,16,TRBJ1-5,.,TRBV5-1
CASIGGGISTDTQYF,TGCGCCAGTATCGGAGGTGGGATTAGCACAGATACGCAGTATTTT,.,15,TRBJ2-3,.,TRBV5-1
CSTRGGSGYNEQFF,TGCAGCACACGGGGCGGGAGCGGCTACAATGAGCAGTTCTTC,TRBD2,14,TRBJ2-1,.,TRBV29-1
CASSPSTPSGTGGEQYF,TGTGCCAGCAGCCCCAGTACCCCTTCCGGGACAGGGGGCGAGCAGTACTTC,TRBD1,17,TRBJ2-7,.,TRBV11-2
CASSDRLAGTDTQYF,TGTGCCAGCAGTGATAGACTAGCGGGCACAGATACGCAGTATTTT,TRBD2,15,TRBJ2-3,.,TRBV11-1
CASSDQGRFSYEQYF,TGTGCCAGTAGTGATCAAGGACGGTTCTCCTACGAGCAGTACTTC,.,15,TRBJ2-7,.,TRBV19
CASSSPGQILVGSQYF,TGTGCCAGCAGTTCGCCGGGACAGATCCTAGTGGGGTCCCAGTACTTC,TRBD1,16,TRBJ2-5,.,TRBV28
CASSEGQDEKLFF,TGTGCCAGCAGCGAAGGACAGGATGAAAAACTGTTTTTT,TRBD1,13,TRBJ1-4,.,TRBV5-4
CASSRLMNTGELFF,TGTGCCAGCAGTCGACTGATGAACACCGGGGAGCTGTTTTTT,.,14,TRBJ2-2,.,TRBV28
CASSYRYSNQPQHF,TGTGCCAGCAGCTACAGATATAGCAATCAGCCCCAGCATTTT,.,14,TRBJ1-5,.,TRBV7-2
CASSEPGGNTIYF,TGTGCCAGCAGTGAACCCGGTGGAAACACCATATATTTT,.,13,TRBJ1-3,.,TRBV25-1
CASSVGWGEPSGGNTIYF,TGTGCCAGCAGCGTAGGGTGGGGGGAACCCTCCGGTGGAAACACCATATATTTT,.,18,TRBJ1-3,.,TRBV9
CASSRLGEKLFF,TGTGCCAGCAGCCGCCTGGGTGAAAAACTGTTTTTT,.,12,TRBJ1-4,.,TRBV11-2
CASSSRPGTAGLSQYF,TGTGCCAGCAGCTCCCGGCCCGGGACAGCAGGGTTGTCCCAGTACTTC,TRBD1,16,TRBJ2-5,.,TRBV9
CASSAGTRAWAFF,TGTGCCAGCAGTGCCGGGACCCGGGCGTGGGCTTTCTTT,.,13,TRBJ1-1,.,TRBV28
CASSLAGGGNEQFF,TGTGCCAGCTCTCTAGCCGGGGGAGGCAATGAGCAGTTCTTC,.,14,TRBJ2-1,.,TRBV7-8
CASSLESGYSYEQYF,TGTGCCAGCAGCTTAGAGAGCGGGTACTCCTACGAGCAGTACTTC,.,15,TRBJ2-7,.,TRBV7-6
CASSWQGLGGNTIYF,TGCGCCAGCAGTTGGCAGGGACTAGGCGGAAACACCATATATTTT,.,15,TRBJ1-3,.,TRBV23-1
CASSSQGWGPFNEQFF,TGTGCCAGCAGCTCACAGGGGTGGGGACCCTTTAATGAGCAGTTCTTC,TRBD1,16,TRBJ2-1,.,TRBV7-2
CASRQTGGTQYF,TGTGCCAGCCGGCAGACAGGCGGTACGCAGTATTTT,.,12,TRBJ2-3,.,TRBV6-5
CASSPRTSGSSYNEQFF,TGCGCCAGCAGCCCTAGGACTAGCGGGAGCTCCTACAATGAGCAGTTCTTC,TRBD2,17,TRBJ2-1,.,TRBV5-1
CASSQAGGSYNEQFF,TGTGCCAGCAGCCAAGCGGGAGGATCCTACAATGAGCAGTTCTTC,TRBD2,15,TRBJ2-1,.,TRBV4-2
CAIVRGGEQFF,TGTGCCATCGTTCGGGGCGGTGAGCAGTTCTTC,.,11,TRBJ2-1,few,TRBV10-3
CASSQDVPQGGSKNIQYF,TGCGCCAGCAGCCAAGATGTCCCCCAGGGGGGGAGCAAAAACATTCAGTACTTC,.,18,TRBJ2-4,.,TRBV4-3
CATSRRGRDSYGYTF,TGTGCCACCAGCCGCAGGGGGCGCGACTCCTATGGCTACACCTTC,TRBD1,15,TRBJ1-2,.,TRBV15
CASSFAYSTDTQYF,TGTGCCAGCAGTTTTGCGTATAGCACAGATACGCAGTATTTT,.,14,TRBJ2-3,.,TRBV27
CAWSLRSNQPQHF,TGTGCCTGGAGCCTAAGATCGAATCAGCCCCAGCATTTT,.,13,TRBJ1-5,once,TRBV30
CASGLRGNQPQHF,TGTGCCAGCGGTCTTAGAGGCAATCAGCCCCAGCATTTT,.,13,TRBJ1-5,.,TRBV7-6
CASSRTLAGVGFRNNEQFF,TGCGCCAGCAGCCGCACACTAGCGGGAGTAGGTTTTCGCAACAATGAGCAGTTCTTC,TRBD2,19,TRBJ2-1,.,TRBV4-1
CASSLAQAGGLTEAFF,TGCGCCAGCAGCTTGGCCCAGGCAGGGGGCCTCACTGAAGCTTTCTTT,TRBD1,16,TRBJ1-1,.,TRBV5-1
CAWSVSGGAGNQPQHF,TGTGCCTGGAGTGTATCGGGGGGCGCAGGCAATCAGCCCCAGCATTTT,.,16,TRBJ1-5,.,TRBV30
CASSQTAGSGYEQYF,TGCGCCAGCAGCCAAACTGCGGGGAGCGGCTACGAGCAGTACTTC,.,15,TRBJ2-7,once,TRBV4-3